Listed here are 25 T cell receptor beta chains from one sample, sequenced in a study of blood T cell repertoires in COVID-19. The data were produced by immunoSEQ multiplex PCR, yet TCRdb's version contains in-frame clones alone and is incomplete. The repertoire holds approximately 440,000 clones, around 90% seen once, with roughly 0.7% in the top ten. Sequenced material: PBMCs or T cells enriched from blood (not recorded which). The source of these receptors is a woman younger than 30 who had recovered from COVID-19.

The chain has TRBV5-5 and TRBJ1-2; no definite D call. The CDR3 sequence is 15 residues long. V was shortened by 4 bases and J by 0 bases, with 13 bases between the two germline ends. Germline CDR1 and CDR2: SGHKS and YYEKEE (reference sequence). The CDR3 DNA reads TGTGCCAGCAGCCCCACATCGGGGACTAACTATGGCTACACCTTC. As protein: CASSPTSGTNYGYTF.

The gene calls are TRBV10-3 and TRBJ2-3; 7 bases fit TRBD2. The V gene end was trimmed by 1 base and the J gene end by 2 bases; junction bases not matched to a gene: 6. CDR3 length equals 16 residues. Germline V gene lookup returns CDR1 ENHRY and CDR2 SYGVKD. The CDR3 DNA follows: TGTGCCATCAGTGAGTTGGCGGGGGAGCTCACAGATACGCAGTATTTT. Its protein is CAISELAGELTDTQYF.

The chain uses TRBV5-1 and TRBJ2-3; possibly TRBD2 for D (6 bases). Trimming removed 4 bases at V and 4 bases at J, with 16 bases between. CDR1 and CDR2 from the germline V gene are SGHRS and YFSETQ. The CDR3 is made up of 15 amino acids. In DNA, the CDR3 is TGCGCCAGCAGCCCGCGAGGAGGGGCAGCAGATACGCAGTATTTT. Its translation is CASSPRGGAADTQYF.

The chain is built from TRBV12-1 and TRBJ1-2. TRBV12-1 is noted as a pseudogene. CDR3 length: 14 amino acids. In DNA, the CDR3 is TGTGCCAGACCCCCGGAGGCAATCTATTATGGCTACACCTTC. As protein: CARPPEAIYYGYTF.

The CDR3 DNA is TGTGCCATCAGTGAGGGACCGGGGGAGGAAGGGGAGCTGTTTTTT. Protein: CAISEGPGEEGELFF. V gene TRBV10-3 combines with J gene TRBJ2-2; tentatively, D is TRBD2 (6 bases). The germline V gene encodes CDR1 ENHRY and CDR2 SYGVKD. Trimming removed 2 bases at V and 8 bases at J, with 15 bases between. The CDR3 extends over 15 amino acids.

This clone was seen once. The V call is TRBV30, the J call TRBJ2-1; TRBD1 agrees at 10 bases. The germline V gene encodes CDR1 GTSNPN and CDR2 SVGIG (reference sequence). The CDR3 has 16 residues. Losses at the gene ends were 0 bases for V and 5 bases for J; bases not matched to a gene: 7. The CDR3 DNA sequence: TGTGCCTGGAGTGTGTTCGTGGGACAGGGGAACAATGAGCAGTTCTTC. As protein: CAWSVFVGQGNNEQFF.

The chain employs TRBV7-8 and TRBJ2-2; 8 bases match TRBD1. The CDR3 runs 17 residues. Germline V gene sequence: CDR1 SGHVS, CDR2 FQNEAQ. V shed 2 bases and J 0 bases; nucleotides not matched to a gene: 5. CDR3 nucleotide sequence: TGTGCCAGCAGCTTACGCCAGGACAGGGCGAACACCGGGGAGCTGTTTTTT. It yields the protein CASSLRQDRANTGELFF.

The chain uses TRBV15 and TRBJ1-3; D is ambiguous. The CDR3 runs 16 residues. The V and J ends lost 1 base and 0 bases respectively, with 10 bases between them. Germline values: CDR1 LNHNV, CDR2 YYDKDF (reference sequence). CDR3 amino acids: CATSRGSPGSGNTIYF. The CDR3 DNA reads TGTGCCACCAGCAGAGGTTCGCCGGGCTCTGGAAACACCATATATTTT. The full variable domain, with the rest looked up from reference TRBV15 and TRBJ1-3, is DAMVIQNPRYQVTQFGKPVTLSCSQTLNHNVMYWYQQKSSQAPKLLFHYYDKDFNNEADTPDNFQSRRPNTSFCFLDIRSPGLGDTAMYLCATSRGSPGSGNTIYFGEGSWLTVV.

J is TRBJ1-5 and V is TRBV7-9; 7 bases agree with TRBD1. The CDR3 is made up of 15 amino acids. V trimming: 1 base; J trimming: 2 bases; junction bases outside the gene matches: 2. From germline, CDR1 is SEHNR and CDR2 FQNEAQ (reference sequence). The DNA of the CDR3 is TGTGCCAGCAGCTTAGGAGGGGGCGGCAATCAGCCCCAGCATTTT. It codes for CASSLGGGGNQPQHF.

This chain connects TRBV5-1 to TRBJ1-4; possible D gene TRBD1, 5 bases. The CDR3 covers 13 residues. The V and J ends lost 3 bases and 8 bases respectively, with 11 bases between them. Germline V gene lookup returns CDR1 SGHRS and CDR2 YFSETQ. CDR3 amino acids: CASSSDSSEKLFF. In DNA form, the CDR3 reads TGCGCCAGCAGCTCTGACAGTTCCGAAAAACTGTTTTTT.

The chain carries TRBV19 and TRBJ1-5; D call uncertain. V lost 6 bases and J lost 3, with 6 bases in between. This CDR3 has 12 residues. Germline CDR1 LNHDA, CDR2 SQIVND (reference sequence). CDR3 amino acids: CASSLYNQPQHF. CDR3 DNA sequence: TGTGCCAGTAGCCTTTACAATCAGCCCCAGCATTTT.

The chain recombines TRBV11-2 with TRBJ2-1; TRBD2 might be the D (6 bases). The V gene lost 5 bases and the J gene lost 10 bases, with 12 bases spanning the gap. The germline V gene has CDR1 SGHAT and CDR2 FQNNGV. This CDR3 comprises 12 residues. The CDR3: CASSRDWDEQFF. CDR3 nucleotides: TGTGCCAGCAGCCGGGACTGGGACGAGCAGTTCTTC.

CDR3 nucleotide sequence: TGTGCCAGCAGCTTCACAGGGGGAGATACGCAGTATTTT. It codes for CASSFTGGDTQYF. The chain has TRBV5-5 and TRBJ2-3; TRBD1 matches 8 bases. Germline V gives CDR1 SGHKS, CDR2 YYEKEE (reference sequence). This CDR3 spans 13 amino acids. The ends lost 2 bases at V and 5 bases at J; junction bases unmatched: 1.

This chain uses TRBV29-1 with TRBJ1-6, with 7 nucleotides matching TRBD1. Per the germline V gene, CDR1 is SQVTM and CDR2 is ANQGSEA. The J segment lost 10 bases and the V segment lost 7 bases, leaving 10 bases of the junction unmatched. This CDR3 has 13 amino acids. Here the CDR3 reads CSASQGYGSPLHF. The CDR3 DNA is TGCAGCGCCTCACAGGGGTACGGCTCACCCCTCCACTTT.

The V and J genes are TRBV2 and TRBJ2-7, with 16 bases aligning to TRBD2. V was clipped by 7 bases and J by 2 bases; unmatched bases: 11. This CDR3 is built from 18 residues. Looked up from germline, CDR1 is SNHLY and CDR2 is FYNNEI. CDR3 sequence (DNA): TGTGCCAGCACCTCTTCCTCGGGACTAGCGGGGGGGGCCTACGAGCAGTACTTC. It encodes CASTSSSGLAGGAYEQYF.

J is TRBJ1-1 and V is TRBV19, with D perhaps TRBD1 (5 bases). The CDR3 runs to 13 residues. Trimming shortened V by 6 bases and J by 4 bases, and 12 bases separated the two germline ends. Germline V gene lookup returns CDR1 LNHDA and CDR2 SQIVND (reference sequence). In DNA form, the CDR3 reads TGTGCCAGTAGGCTCAGGGCCAGCACTGAAGCTTTCTTT. This sequence encodes CASRLRASTEAFF.

This chain links TRBV7-9 with TRBJ1-4, with D hard to call. The CDR3 consists of 12 residues. With 1 base removed from V and 8 bases from J, the gap between germline ends came to 5 bases. CDR1 is SEHNR and CDR2 is FQNEAQ in the germline V gene (reference sequence). DNA for the CDR3: TGTGCCAGCAGCTTAGTAAGCGAAAAACTGTTTTTT. It codes for CASSLVSEKLFF.

The rearrangement uses TRBV7-9 and TRBJ2-5, with D possibly being TRBD1 (6 bases). CDR1 SEHNR and CDR2 FQNEAQ come from the germline V gene (reference sequence). CDR3 length: 15 amino acids. Trimming took 3 bases from V and 5 from J, leaving 16 bases between them. The CDR3 DNA sequence: TGTGCCAGCAGCTTCGGTACAGGGTGGGGGGAGACCCAGTACTTC. As protein: CASSFGTGWGETQYF.

The rearrangement uses TRBV7-9 and TRBJ1-4; D unclear. With 5 bases removed from V and 6 bases from J, the gap between germline ends came to 16 bases. CDR1 and CDR2 (germline): SEHNR, FQNEAQ (reference sequence). The CDR3 totals 15 residues. CDR3 region: CASSPSGDPDEKLFF. The CDR3 region has the DNA TGTGCCAGCAGCCCTTCGGGAGATCCAGATGAAAAACTGTTTTTT.

This clone was seen a single time. V gene TRBV29-1 combines with J gene TRBJ2-1; 7 bases match TRBD1. This CDR3 contains 12 residues. V lost 4 bases and J lost 8; bases outside the gene matches: 5. From germline, CDR1 is SQVTM and CDR2 ANQGSEA. The CDR3 nucleotides are TGCAGCGTTGGACAGGGAAGCGATGAGCAGTTCTTC. Residues: CSVGQGSDEQFF.

This clone was seen just once. CDR3 region: CAGDRGTTLHF. The CDR3 DNA reads as TGTGCCGGCGACAGGGGGACAACCCTCCACTTT. The chain combines TRBV30 with TRBJ1-6; TRBD1 matches 9 bases. Germline lookup yields CDR1 GTSNPN and CDR2 SVGIG (reference sequence). The V gene end was trimmed by 8 bases and the J gene end by 14 bases; junction bases not matched to a gene: 7. The CDR3 length is 11 residues.

This clone came up once. The gene calls are TRBV3-1 (or the pseudogene TRBV3-2) and TRBJ2-7; 7 nucleotides match TRBD1. From germline, CDR1 is LGHDT and CDR2 YNNKEL (reference sequence). The CDR3 contains 15 residues. V was pared by 1 base and J by 3 bases, with 6 bases of the junction left unmatched. The CDR3 spells CASSQVLGTDYEQYF. CDR3 nucleotide sequence: TGTGCCAGCAGCCAAGTTCTCGGGACAGACTACGAGCAGTACTTC.

This clone was observed a handful of times. The CDR3 region is CASSFGTGGAEQYF. CDR3 in DNA: TGCGCCAGCAGCTTCGGGACAGGGGGCGCAGAGCAGTACTTC. This sequence joins TRBV5-1 and TRBJ2-7; TRBD1 matches at 12 bases. J was trimmed by 7 bases and V by 2 bases; bases with no gene match: 4. This CDR3 region has 14 residues. From germline, CDR1 is SGHRS and CDR2 YFSETQ.

This CDR3 reads CASSFRETSSGNTIYF. CDR3 sequence (DNA): TGTGCCAGTAGTTTCAGGGAAACGAGCTCTGGAAACACCATATATTTT. V gene TRBV19 combines with J gene TRBJ1-3; D perhaps matches TRBD1 (5 bases). The V end was cut by 5 bases, the J end by 0 bases, with 14 bases between. This CDR3 has 16 residues. CDR1 LNHDA and CDR2 SQIVND come from the germline V gene (reference sequence).

V and J are TRBV30 and TRBJ1-4, with 7 bases fitting TRBD1. V shed 2 bases and J 8 bases; nucleotides not matched to a gene: 11. The CDR3 loop spans 15 amino acids. CDR1 and CDR2 (germline): GTSNPN, SVGIG (reference sequence). The DNA for the CDR3 is TGTGCCTGGAGTACGGGGGCAGGGGGTGGGGAAAAACTGTTTTTT. Translation gives CAWSTGAGGGEKLFF.